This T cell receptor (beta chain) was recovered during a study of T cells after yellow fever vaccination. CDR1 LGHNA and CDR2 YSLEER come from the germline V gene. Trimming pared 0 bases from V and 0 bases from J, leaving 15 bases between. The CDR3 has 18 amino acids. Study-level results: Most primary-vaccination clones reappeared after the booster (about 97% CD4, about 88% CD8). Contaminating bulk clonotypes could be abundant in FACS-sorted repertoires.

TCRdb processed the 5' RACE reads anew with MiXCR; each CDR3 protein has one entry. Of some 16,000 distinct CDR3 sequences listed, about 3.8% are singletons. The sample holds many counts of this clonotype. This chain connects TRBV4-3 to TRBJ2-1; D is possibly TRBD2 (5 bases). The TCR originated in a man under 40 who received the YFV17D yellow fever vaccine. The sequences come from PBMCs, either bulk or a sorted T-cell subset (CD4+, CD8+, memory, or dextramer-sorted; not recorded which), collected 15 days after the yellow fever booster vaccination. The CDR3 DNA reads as TGCGCCAGCAGCCAAGACATAATGGAGGTGAGCTCCTACAATGAGCAGTTCTTC. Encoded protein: CASSQDIMEVSSYNEQFF.